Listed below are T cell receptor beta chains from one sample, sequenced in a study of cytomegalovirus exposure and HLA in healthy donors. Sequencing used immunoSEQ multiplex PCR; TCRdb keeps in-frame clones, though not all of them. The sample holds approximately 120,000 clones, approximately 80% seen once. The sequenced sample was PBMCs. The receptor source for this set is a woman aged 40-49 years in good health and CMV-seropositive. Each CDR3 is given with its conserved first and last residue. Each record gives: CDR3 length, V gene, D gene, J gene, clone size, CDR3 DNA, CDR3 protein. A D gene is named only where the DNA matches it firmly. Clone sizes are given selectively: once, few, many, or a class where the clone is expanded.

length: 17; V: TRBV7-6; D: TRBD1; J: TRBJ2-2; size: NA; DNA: TGTGCCAGCAGCTTACGTGGACAGGGGGTGGACACCGGGGAGCTGTTTTTT; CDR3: CASSLRGQGVDTGELFF
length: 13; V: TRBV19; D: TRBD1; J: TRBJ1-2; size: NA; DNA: TGTGCCAGTAGTGGCCAGGGGGGTTATGGCTACACCTTC; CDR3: CASSGQGGYGYTF
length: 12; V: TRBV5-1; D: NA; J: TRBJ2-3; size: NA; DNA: TGCGCCAGCAGCTTGTCCGCAGATACGCAGTATTTT; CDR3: CASSLSADTQYF
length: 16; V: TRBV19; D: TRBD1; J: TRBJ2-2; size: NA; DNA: TGTGCCACAAAGAGGGACGGACAGGTTAACACCGGGGAGCTGTTTTTT; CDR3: CATKRDGQVNTGELFF
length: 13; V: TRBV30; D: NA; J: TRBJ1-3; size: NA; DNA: TGTGCCTTTAACAGGGTGGGGGGAAACACCATATATTTT; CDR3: CAFNRVGGNTIYF
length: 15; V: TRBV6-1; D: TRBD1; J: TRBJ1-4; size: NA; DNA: TGTGCCAGCAGTGGCTCGTGGACAGGGAGTGAAAAACTGTTTTTT; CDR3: CASSGSWTGSEKLFF
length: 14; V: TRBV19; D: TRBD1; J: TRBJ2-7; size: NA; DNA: TGTGCCAGTAGTTCGTTGGACAGGGTGTCCGAGCAGTACTTC; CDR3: CASSSLDRVSEQYF
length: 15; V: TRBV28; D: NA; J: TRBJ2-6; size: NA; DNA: TGTGCCAGCACCCGGGCAGGGACTGGGGCCAACGTCCTGACTTTC; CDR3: CASTRAGTGANVLTF
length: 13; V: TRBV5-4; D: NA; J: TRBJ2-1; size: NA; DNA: TGTGCCAGCAGCTTGAAGGCGGACAATGAGCAGTTCTTC; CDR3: CASSLKADNEQFF
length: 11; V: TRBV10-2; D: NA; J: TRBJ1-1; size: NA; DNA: TGCGCCAGCCTAAAGAGCACTGAAGCTTTCTTT; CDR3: CASLKSTEAFF
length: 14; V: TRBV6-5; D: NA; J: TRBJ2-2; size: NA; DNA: TGTGCCAGCAGCCCCGCGCGGAACACCGGGGAGCTGTTTTTT; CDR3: CASSPARNTGELFF
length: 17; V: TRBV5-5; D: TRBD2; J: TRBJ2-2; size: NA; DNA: TGTGCCAGCAGCTCCAAGACTAGCGGGAGTTGGCACGGGGAGCTGTTTTTT; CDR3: CASSSKTSGSWHGELFF
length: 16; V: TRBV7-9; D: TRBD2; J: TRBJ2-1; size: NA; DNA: TGTGCCAGCAGCTCCCTCGGTAGCGGGATAGACAATGAGCAGTTCTTC; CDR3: CASSSLGSGIDNEQFF
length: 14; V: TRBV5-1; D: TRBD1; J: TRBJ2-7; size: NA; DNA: TGCGCCAGCAGCTTAGGGACAGGGGGCAACGAGCAGTACTTC; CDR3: CASSLGTGGNEQYF
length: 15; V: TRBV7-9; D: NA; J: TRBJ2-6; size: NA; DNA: TGTGCCAGCAGCCGGACTGACTCTGGGGCCAACGTCCTGACTTTC; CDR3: CASSRTDSGANVLTF
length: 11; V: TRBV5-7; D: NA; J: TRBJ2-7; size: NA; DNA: TGTGCCAGCAGCATTGCTAGAGAGCAGTACTTC; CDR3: CASSIAREQYF
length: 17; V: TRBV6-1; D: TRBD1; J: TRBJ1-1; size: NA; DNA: TGTGCCAGCAGTGAATTCGCCGTGGGACAGGGGAACACTGAAGCTTTCTTT; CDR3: CASSEFAVGQGNTEAFF
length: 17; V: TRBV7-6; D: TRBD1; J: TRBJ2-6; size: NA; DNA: TGTGCCAGCAGCTTTGACAGGGCCCCCTCTGGGGCCAACGTCCTGACTTTC; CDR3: CASSFDRAPSGANVLTF
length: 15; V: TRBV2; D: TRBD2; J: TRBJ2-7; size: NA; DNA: TGTGCCAGCGGCATTGGGGCGGGGGGAGGCTACGAGCAGTACTTC; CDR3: CASGIGAGGGYEQYF
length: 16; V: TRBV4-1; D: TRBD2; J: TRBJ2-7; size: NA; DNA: TGCGCCAGCAGCCAAGCTAACAAGCGGGAGTCCTACGAGCAGTACTTC; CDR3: CASSQANKRESYEQYF
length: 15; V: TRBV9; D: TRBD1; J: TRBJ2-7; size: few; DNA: TGTGCCAGCAGCGTTTTTCCGGGACAGGGTGGTGAGCAGTACTTC; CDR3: CASSVFPGQGGEQYF
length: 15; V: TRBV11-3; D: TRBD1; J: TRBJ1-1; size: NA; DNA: TGTGCCAGCAGTCGTACAGGGGACGGGAACACTGAAGCTTTCTTT; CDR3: CASSRTGDGNTEAFF
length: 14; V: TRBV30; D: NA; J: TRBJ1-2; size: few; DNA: TGTGCCTGGAGTGGGCCCAGGGCCAGAAATGGCTACACCTTC; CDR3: CAWSGPRARNGYTF
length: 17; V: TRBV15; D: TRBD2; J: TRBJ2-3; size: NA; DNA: TGTGCCACCAGCAGAGTTACTAGCGGGAGGTTGACAGATACGCAGTATTTT; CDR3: CATSRVTSGRLTDTQYF
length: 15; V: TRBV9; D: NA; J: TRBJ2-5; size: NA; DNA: TGTGCCAGCAGCCCAGGAGGCCGTTTGCGGGAGACCCAGTACTTC; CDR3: CASSPGGRLRETQYF
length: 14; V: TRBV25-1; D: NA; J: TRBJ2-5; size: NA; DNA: TGTGCCAGCAGTGAATTTGGTAGGGAGGAGACCCAGTACTTC; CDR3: CASSEFGREETQYF
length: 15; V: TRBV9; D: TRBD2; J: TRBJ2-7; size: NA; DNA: TGTGCCAGCAGCGTAGATGGTAGCGGGAGCTACGAGCAGTACTTC; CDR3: CASSVDGSGSYEQYF
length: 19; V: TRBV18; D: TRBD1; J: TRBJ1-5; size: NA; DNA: TGTGCCAGCTCACCACGATTGGGACAGGGGGACTATAGCAATCAGCCCCAGCATTTT; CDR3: CASSPRLGQGDYSNQPQHF
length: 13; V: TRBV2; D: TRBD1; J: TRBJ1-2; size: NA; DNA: TGTGCCAGCAGTGGACAGGACAGGGGTGGCTACACCTTC; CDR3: CASSGQDRGGYTF
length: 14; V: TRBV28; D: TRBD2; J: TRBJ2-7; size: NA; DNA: TGTGCCAGCAGTAAAGCGGGAGGGCCTGAAGAGCAGTACTTC; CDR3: CASSKAGGPEEQYF
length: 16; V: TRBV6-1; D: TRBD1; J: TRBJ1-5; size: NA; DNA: TGTGCCAGCAGTGAGACGGGACAGGGAATGGGGCAGCCCCAGCATTTT; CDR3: CASSETGQGMGQPQHF
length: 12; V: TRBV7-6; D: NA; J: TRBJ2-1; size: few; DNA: TGTGCCAGCAGCTTAGAGGGGCGCACGCAGTTCTTC; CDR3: CASSLEGRTQFF
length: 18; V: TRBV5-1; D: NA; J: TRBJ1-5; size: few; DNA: TGCGCCAGCAGCTCCACAGAACACAAGTCTTATAGCAATCAGCCCCAGCATTTT; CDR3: CASSSTEHKSYSNQPQHF
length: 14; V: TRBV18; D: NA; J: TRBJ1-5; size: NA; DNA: TGTGCCAGCTCACAACAGGTGCAGGGTCAGCCCCAGCATTTT; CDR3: CASSQQVQGQPQHF
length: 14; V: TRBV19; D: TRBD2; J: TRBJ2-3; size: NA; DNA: TGTGCCAGTAGTAGCGGGAGGGCCTCAGATACGCAGTATTTT; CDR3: CASSSGRASDTQYF
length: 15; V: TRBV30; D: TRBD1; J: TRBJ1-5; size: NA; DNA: TGTGCCTGGAGGGAGGGGACAGGGGTCAATCAGCCCCAGCATTTT; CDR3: CAWREGTGVNQPQHF
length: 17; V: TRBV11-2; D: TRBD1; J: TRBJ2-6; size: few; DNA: TGTGCCAGCAGCTTTTCCGGGACAGGGGCAGGGGCCAACGTCCTGACTTTC; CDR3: CASSFSGTGAGANVLTF
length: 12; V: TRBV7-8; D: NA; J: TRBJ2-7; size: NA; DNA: TGTGCCAGCAGCTCCGGGGTCTACGAGCAGTACTTC; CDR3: CASSSGVYEQYF
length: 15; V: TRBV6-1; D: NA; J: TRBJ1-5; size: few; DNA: TGTGCCAGCCGGGAGGGGGTGATTAGCAATCAGCCCCAGCATTTT; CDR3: CASREGVISNQPQHF
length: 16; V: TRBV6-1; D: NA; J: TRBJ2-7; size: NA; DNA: TGTGCCAGCAGTGAAGGCACCATAGCGTCCCCCTACGAGCAGTACTTC; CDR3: CASSEGTIASPYEQYF
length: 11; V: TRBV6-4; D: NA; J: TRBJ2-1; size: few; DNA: TGTGCCAGCTTAACAGACAATGAGCAGTTCTTC; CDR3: CASLTDNEQFF
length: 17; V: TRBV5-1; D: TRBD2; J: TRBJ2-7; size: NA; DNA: TGCGCCAGCAGCTTGCTCGGACTAGCGGGAGGGGTCTACGAGCAGTACTTC; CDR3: CASSLLGLAGGVYEQYF
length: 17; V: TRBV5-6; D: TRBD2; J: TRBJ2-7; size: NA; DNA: TGTGCCAGCAGCTTGGAGAGGCTAGCGGGAGGCGGAAGCGAGCAGTACTTC; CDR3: CASSLERLAGGGSEQYF
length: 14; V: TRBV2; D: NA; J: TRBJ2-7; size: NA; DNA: TGTGCCAGCAGTGAAGGCGGGGTCCGGGACGAGCAGTACTTC; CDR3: CASSEGGVRDEQYF
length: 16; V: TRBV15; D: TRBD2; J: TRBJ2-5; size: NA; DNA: TGTGCCACCAGATATGCCCCCGGGACTAGCGGGACGCAGCAGTACTTC; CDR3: CATRYAPGTSGTQQYF
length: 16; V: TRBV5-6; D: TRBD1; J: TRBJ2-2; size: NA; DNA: TGTGCCAGCAGCTCTTTGGACAGGGCGAACACCGGGGAGCTGTTTTTT; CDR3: CASSSLDRANTGELFF
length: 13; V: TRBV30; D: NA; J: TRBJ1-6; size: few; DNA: TGTGCCTGGAGTGTACAGGGTAATTCACCCCTCCACTTT; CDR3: CAWSVQGNSPLHF
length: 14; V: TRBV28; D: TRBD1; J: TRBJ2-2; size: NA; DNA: TGTGCCTCGACCGGGACAGCAAACACCGGGGAGCTGTTTTTT; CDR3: CASTGTANTGELFF
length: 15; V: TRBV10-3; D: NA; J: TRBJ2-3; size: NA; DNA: TGTGCCATCAGTGTGGGTGGATCAGGGGCAGATACGCAGTATTTT; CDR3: CAISVGGSGADTQYF
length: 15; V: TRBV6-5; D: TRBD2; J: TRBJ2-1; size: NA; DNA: TGTGCCAGCAGTTCCGGGACTAGCGGGAGAGATGAGCAGTTCTTC; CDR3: CASSSGTSGRDEQFF
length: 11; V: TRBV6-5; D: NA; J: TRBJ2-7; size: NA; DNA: TGTGCCAGCAGCAACAGGGCCGAGCAGTACTTC; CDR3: CASSNRAEQYF
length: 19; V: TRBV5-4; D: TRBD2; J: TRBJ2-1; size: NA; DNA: TGTGCCAGCAGCTTGGCAGCCACTACTAGCGGGAGGTCCTACAATGAGCAGTTCTTC; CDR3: CASSLAATTSGRSYNEQFF
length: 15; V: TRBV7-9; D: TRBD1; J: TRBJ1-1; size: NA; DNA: TGCGCCAGCAGCTTTACCCGGACAGGCCTCGTTGAAGCTTTCTTT; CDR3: CASSFTRTGLVEAFF
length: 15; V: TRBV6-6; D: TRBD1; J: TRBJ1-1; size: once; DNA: TGTGCCAGCAGTAATACAGGGGGCCCGAACACTGAAGCTTTCTTT; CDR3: CASSNTGGPNTEAFF
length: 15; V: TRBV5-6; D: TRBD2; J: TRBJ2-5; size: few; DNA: TGTGCCAGCAGCTACGGGGGACTAGCTGGGAAGACCCAGTACTTC; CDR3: CASSYGGLAGKTQYF